Below, 20 T cell receptor beta chains from the same sample are listed, as sequenced in a study of breast tumors, draining lymph nodes, adjacent tissues (dated by TCRdb to 2015 to 2016). The axillary draining lymph nodes of breast cancer patients were the source of the lymph node samples. The receptor library was made with multiplex PCR. These reads were obtained on an Illumina HiSeq 2000. TCRdb reprocessed the public reads (quality trimming at Q25 with fastp, clone calling with MiXCR) and kept in-frame beta chains. Rows with a matching CDR3 protein are joined into one entry that keeps the most common DNA and genes. The sample table records about 110,000 distinct CDR3 sequences; more than 30% of these occur just once. Approximately 5.2% of the sample comes from the top ten. Sequencing was done on a sample of axillary lymph node tissue. These receptors came from a female donor with breast cancer. Some clones in this sample may be carry-over from other donors' samples.

In this sample, this clonotype turned up a few times. The rearrangement links TRBV6-1 to TRBJ2-3; TRBD2 matches 12 bases. CDR1 MNHNS and CDR2 SASEGT come from the germline V gene. The CDR3 is 14 amino acids. Losses at the gene ends were 5 bases for V and 11 bases for J; bases not matched to a gene: 8. The CDR3 sequence is CASSQRLAGGLQYF. CDR3 DNA: TGTGCCAGCAGTCAGCGTCTAGCGGGAGGGCTGCAGTATTTT.

This clonotype was counted many times. The CDR3 DNA reads TGTGCCAGCTCACCGGGGCAGGATCAGCCCCAGCATTTT. Translated: CASSPGQDQPQHF. This sequence joins TRBV18 and TRBJ1-5, with D perhaps TRBD1 (5 bases). Germline CDR1 is KGHSH and CDR2 is LQKENI. The CDR3 extends over 13 amino acids. Trimming pared 3 bases from V and 5 bases from J, leaving 8 bases between.

This clonotype was counted many times. This rearrangement joins TRBV30 to TRBJ2-7; perhaps TRBD1 as D (6 bases). CDR3 length equals 13 residues. Germline CDR1 GTSNPN, CDR2 SVGIG (reference sequence). Trimming shortened V by 4 bases and J by 5 bases, and 15 bases separated the two germline ends. The CDR3 bases are TGTGCCTGGACTGGGGGCCCACCCCACGAGCAGTACTTC. Residues: CAWTGGPPHEQYF. The full variable domain, in which reference TRBV30 and TRBJ2-7 provide the parts outside the CDR3, is SQTIHQWPATLVQPVGSPLSLECTVEGTSNPNLYWYRQAAGRGLQLLFYSVGIGQISSEVPQNLSASRPQDRQFILSSKKLLLSDSGFYLCAWTGGPPHEQYFGPGTRLTVT.

The chain combines TRBV6-6 with TRBJ2-2; 8 positions match TRBD2. Losses at the gene ends were 8 bases for V and 6 bases for J; bases not matched to a gene: 8. The CDR3 runs 14 residues. Germline V CDR1 and CDR2: MNHNY, SVGAGI (reference sequence). CDR3 DNA: TGTGCCAGCGGGCGGGAGCGGGAGTCCGGGGAGCTGTTTTTT. It codes for CASGRERESGELFF.

This clonotype was seen at least ten times. The rearrangement uses TRBV11-3 and TRBJ2-1; D may be TRBD1 (5 bases). Trimming took off 1 base at V and 0 bases at J, with 10 bases between the two ends. The length of the CDR3 is 16 residues. CDR1 and CDR2 (germline): SGHNT, YENEEA. The CDR3 is CASSLGGLSSYNEQFF. CDR3 sequence (DNA): TGTGCCAGCAGCTTAGGGGGCCTCAGCTCCTACAATGAGCAGTTCTTC.

The CDR3, as DNA: TGCGCCAGCGCCGCGGGAGGGGCCAACACCGGGGAGCTGTTTTTT. Amino acid sequence: CASAAGGANTGELFF. This rearrangement joins TRBV4-3 to TRBJ2-2; 9 bases fit TRBD2. Germline V gene lookup returns CDR1 LGHNA and CDR2 YSLEER. The CDR3 has 15 residues. The ends lost 8 bases at V and 2 bases at J; junction bases unmatched: 6.

This clonotype appeared many times. CDR3 sequence reads: CASSSHRDIDFSYGYTF. The DNA for the CDR3 is TGTGCCAGCAGCTCCCACCGGGACATCGACTTTAGCTATGGCTACACCTTC. The chain combines TRBV7-9 with TRBJ1-2, with D tentatively TRBD1 (6 bases). Trimming took off 4 bases at V and 4 bases at J, with 22 bases between the two ends. Germline loops: CDR1 SEHNR, CDR2 FQNEAQ (reference sequence). The CDR3 consists of 17 residues.

This clonotype was detected only a few times. One base away lies a much larger clone, so this may be a sequencing read error. The chain joins TRBV5-4 to TRBJ2-7, with D possibly called TRBD1 or TRBD2 (5 bases each). With 0 bases removed from V and 2 bases from J, the gap between germline ends came to 9 bases. Per germline, CDR1 SGHNT and CDR2 YYREEE (reference sequence). The CDR3 contains 14 residues. The CDR3 protein is CASSLAGTPYEQYF. The CDR3 nucleotides are TGTGCCAGCAGCTTGGCCGGGACGCCCTACGAGCAGTACTTC.

This clonotype was observed a handful of times. The chain joins TRBV6-6 to TRBJ2-3, with 8 bases that match TRBD2. V shed 5 bases, J shed 3 bases, and the junction held 10 bases outside the gene matches. CDR3 length equals 16 residues. From germline, CDR1 is MNHNY and CDR2 SVGAGI (reference sequence). The CDR3, as DNA: TGTGCCAGCAGTCACGGAGGTAGCGGGGAAACAGATACGCAGTATTTT. This translates into CASSHGGSGETDTQYF.

This clonotype has just a few counts. The chain employs TRBV7-9 and TRBJ1-1; D unresolved. The germline V and J ends were trimmed by 4 bases and 0 bases, with 9 bases remaining between them. This CDR3 has 14 amino acids. Germline V gene data show CDR1 as SEHNR and CDR2 as FQNEAQ (reference sequence). CDR3 sequence (DNA): TGTGCCAGCAGCTCCGGACGGATGAACACTGAAGCTTTCTTT. Its translation: CASSSGRMNTEAFF. Full variable domain (rest looked up from reference TRBV7-9 and TRBJ1-1): DTGVSQNPRHKITKRGQNVTFRCDPISEHNRLYWYRQTLGQGPEFLTYFQNEAQLEKSRLLSDRFSAERPKGSFSTLEIQRTEQGDSAMYLCASSSGRMNTEAFFGQGTRLTVV.

This clonotype was recorded many times. V is TRBV5-1 and J is TRBJ2-7, with TRBD1 identical over 11 bases. The CDR3 contains 13 residues. V lost 6 bases to trimming and J lost 7 bases; unmatched junction nucleotides: 6. Germline CDR1 SGHRS, CDR2 YFSETQ. The CDR3 here is CASNLDRGHEQYF. CDR3 nucleotide sequence: TGCGCCAGCAATTTGGACAGGGGGCATGAGCAGTACTTC.

This clonotype has ten or more counts. The chain has TRBV3-1 and TRBJ2-3; tentatively, D is TRBD1 or TRBD2 (6 bases each). V lost 7 bases, J lost 4 bases, and 15 bases lay in between. The CDR3 loop spans 14 amino acids. Germline loops: CDR1 LGHDT, CDR2 YNNKEL (reference sequence). CDR3 loop: CASTRWGAPDTQYF. CDR3 sequence (DNA): TGTGCCAGCACCAGGTGGGGGGCCCCAGATACGCAGTATTTT.

This clonotype occurred many times. A read error is possible here, since a much larger clone lies one base away. The genes are TRBV12-3 or TRBV12-4 and TRBJ1-2, with D possibly being TRBD1 (5 bases). The CDR3 is 16 amino acids. Trimming pared 3 bases from V and 3 bases from J, leaving 17 bases between. The CDR3 DNA reads TGTGCCAGCAGTTTCATCCCAGGGCAAGGGCACTATGGCTACACCTTC. Its protein product is CASSFIPGQGHYGYTF.

In its sample, this clonotype was seen many times. This rearrangement joins TRBV27 to TRBJ2-7, with a possible D match to TRBD1 (6 bases). The CDR3 contains 15 residues. From germline, CDR1 is MNHEY and CDR2 SMNVEV (reference sequence). V lost 4 bases, J lost 0 bases, and 13 bases lay in between. The CDR3 sequence: CASSYSTGVSYEQYF. The CDR3 bases are TGTGCCAGCAGTTATTCGACAGGAGTCTCCTACGAGCAGTACTTC.

This clonotype came up a few times. V gene TRBV28 combines with J gene TRBJ2-6; 7 positions match TRBD2. Germline values: CDR1 MDHEN, CDR2 SYDVKM. The CDR3 consists of 15 residues. V lost 7 bases, J lost 0 bases, and 3 bases stayed unmatched. The CDR3 loop is CASTSGGSGANVLTF. The CDR3, as DNA: TGTGCCAGCACCTCGGGGGGCTCTGGGGCCAACGTCCTGACTTTC.

At least ten counts were recorded for this clonotype. The chain combines TRBV13 with TRBJ2-2, with a possible D match to TRBD2 (6 bases). V lost 2 bases to trimming and J lost 4 bases, with 20 bases between them. The CDR3 consists of 18 residues. CDR1 is PRHDT and CDR2 is FYEKMQ in the germline V gene (reference sequence). This CDR3 is CASSLRPLTAGPTGELFF. The DNA of the CDR3 is TGTGCCAGCAGCTTACGCCCCCTGACAGCGGGTCCCACCGGGGAGCTGTTTTTT.

The chain links TRBV12-3 or TRBV12-4 to TRBJ2-3, with 9 bases fitting TRBD2. This CDR3 contains 15 residues. Unmatched junction bases numbered 5, after V lost 3 bases and J lost 4 bases. CDR3 bases: TGTGCCAGCAGTTTCAGTCGCGGGGGGGCAGATACGCAGTATTTT. Amino acid sequence: CASSFSRGGADTQYF.

With regard to this clonotype: The DNA is omitted, as the CDR3 cannot be located on it reliably, and the CDR3 follows TCRdb's listing. The chain employs TRBV20-1 and TRBJ1-3; TRBD1, the table's D call, lacks a check against the DNA. CDR1 is DFQATT, CDR2 SNEGSKA, per germline (reference sequence). The CDR3 sequence runs 20 residues, both termini included. CDR3 loop: CSAVDSSDGKQYFGPGTIYF.

This clonotype was counted at least ten times. A read error is possible here, since a much larger clone lies one base away. V and J are TRBV7-9 and TRBJ1-2; D call uncertain. The length of the CDR3 is 15 residues. Germline V gene lookup returns CDR1 SEHNR and CDR2 FQNEAQ (reference sequence). This chain's CDR3 is CASSFQSTGNYGYPF. For the CDR3, the DNA is TGTGCCAGCAGCTTTCAGTCTACGGGTAACTATGGCTACCCCTTC.

V and J are TRBV19 and TRBJ2-6, with a weak D call TRBD2 (5 bases). The germline V gene has CDR1 LNHDA and CDR2 SQIVND (reference sequence). The V end was cut by 7 bases, the J end by 2 bases, with 9 bases between. The CDR3 contains 14 residues. The CDR3 loop reads CASTTSTGANVLTF. Here the CDR3 DNA reads TGTGCCAGTACCACTAGTACTGGGGCCAACGTCCTGACTTTC.